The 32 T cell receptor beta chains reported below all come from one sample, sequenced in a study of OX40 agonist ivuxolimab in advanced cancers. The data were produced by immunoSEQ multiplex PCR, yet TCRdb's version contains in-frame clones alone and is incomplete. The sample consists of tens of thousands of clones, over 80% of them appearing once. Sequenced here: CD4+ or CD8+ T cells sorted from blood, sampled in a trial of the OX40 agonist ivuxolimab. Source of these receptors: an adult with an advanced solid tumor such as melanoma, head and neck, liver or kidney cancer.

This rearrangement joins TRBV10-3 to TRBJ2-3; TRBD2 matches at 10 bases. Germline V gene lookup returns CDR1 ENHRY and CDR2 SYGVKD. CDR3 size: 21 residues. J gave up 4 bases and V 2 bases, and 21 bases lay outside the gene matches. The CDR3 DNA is TGTGCCATCAGTGAGCCGGCCCTAGCCCAATCAGTAGCGGGAGGTGCAGATACGCAGTATTTT. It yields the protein CAISEPALAQSVAGGADTQYF.

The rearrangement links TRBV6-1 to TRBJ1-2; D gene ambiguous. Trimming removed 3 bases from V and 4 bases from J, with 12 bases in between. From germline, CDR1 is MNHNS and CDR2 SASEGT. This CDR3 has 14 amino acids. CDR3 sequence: CASSDWEEAYGYTF. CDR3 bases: TGTGCCAGCAGTGATTGGGAGGAGGCCTATGGCTACACCTTC.

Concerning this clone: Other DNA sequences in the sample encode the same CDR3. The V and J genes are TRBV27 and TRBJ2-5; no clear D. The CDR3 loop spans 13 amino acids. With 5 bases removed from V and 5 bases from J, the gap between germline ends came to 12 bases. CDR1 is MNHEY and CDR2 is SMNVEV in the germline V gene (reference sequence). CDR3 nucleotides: TGTGCCAGCAGTCTAATCGGAAGGGAGACCCAGTACTTC. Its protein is CASSLIGRETQYF.

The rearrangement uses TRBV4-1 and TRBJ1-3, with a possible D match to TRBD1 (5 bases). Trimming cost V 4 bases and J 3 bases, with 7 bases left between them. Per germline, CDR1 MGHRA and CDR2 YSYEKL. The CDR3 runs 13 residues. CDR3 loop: CASSPQGGNTIYF. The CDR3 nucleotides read TGCGCCAGCAGCCCCCAGGGTGGAAACACCATATATTTT.

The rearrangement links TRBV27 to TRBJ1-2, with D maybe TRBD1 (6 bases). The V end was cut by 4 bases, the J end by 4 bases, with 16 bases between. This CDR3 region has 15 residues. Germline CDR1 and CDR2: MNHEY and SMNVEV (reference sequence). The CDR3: CASSWGGGSTYGYTF. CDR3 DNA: TGTGCCAGCAGTTGGGGAGGGGGTTCAACCTATGGCTACACCTTC.

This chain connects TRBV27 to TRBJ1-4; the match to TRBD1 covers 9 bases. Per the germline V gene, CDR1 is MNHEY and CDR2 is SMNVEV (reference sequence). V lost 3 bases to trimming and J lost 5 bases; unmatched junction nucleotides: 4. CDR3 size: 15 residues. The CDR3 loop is CASSFPTGGNEKLFF. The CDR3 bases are TGTGCCAGCAGTTTTCCGACAGGGGGGAATGAAAAACTGTTTTTT. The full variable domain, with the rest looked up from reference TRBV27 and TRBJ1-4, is EAQVTQNPRYLITVTGKKLTVTCSQNMNHEYMSWYRQDPGLGLRQIYYSMNVEVTDKGDVPEGYKVSRKEKRNFPLILESPSPNQTSLYFCASSFPTGGNEKLFFGSGTQLSVL.

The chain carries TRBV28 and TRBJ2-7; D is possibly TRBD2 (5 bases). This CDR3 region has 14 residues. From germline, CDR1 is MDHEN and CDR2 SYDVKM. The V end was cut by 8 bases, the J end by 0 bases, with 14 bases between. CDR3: CASALLERSYEQYF. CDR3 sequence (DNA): TGTGCCAGCGCGCTACTAGAGCGCTCCTACGAGCAGTACTTC. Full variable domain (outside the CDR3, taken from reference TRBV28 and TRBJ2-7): DVKVTQSSRYLVKRTGEKVFLECVQDMDHENMFWYRQDPGLGLRLIYFSYDVKMKEKGDIPEGYSVSREKKERFSLILESASTNQTSMYLCASALLERSYEQYFGPGTRLTVT.

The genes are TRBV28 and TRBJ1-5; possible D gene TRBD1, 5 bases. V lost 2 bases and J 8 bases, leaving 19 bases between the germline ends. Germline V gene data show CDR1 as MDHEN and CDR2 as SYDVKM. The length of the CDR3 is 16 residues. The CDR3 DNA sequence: TGTGCCAGCAGTTTAGCGGACACTCTTAGGTGGGAGCCCCAGCATTTT. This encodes CASSLADTLRWEPQHF.

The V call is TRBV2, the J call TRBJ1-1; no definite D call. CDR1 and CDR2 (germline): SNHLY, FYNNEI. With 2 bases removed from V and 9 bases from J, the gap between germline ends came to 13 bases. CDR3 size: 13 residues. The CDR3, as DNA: TGTGCCAGCAGTGAAATTTTCTGGCAGCAAGCTTTCTTT. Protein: CASSEIFWQQAFF.

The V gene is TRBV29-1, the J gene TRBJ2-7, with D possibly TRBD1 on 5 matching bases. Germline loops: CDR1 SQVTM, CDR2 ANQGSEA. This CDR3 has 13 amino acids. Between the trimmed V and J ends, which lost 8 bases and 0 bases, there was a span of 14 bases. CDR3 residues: CSIRGGSSYEQYF. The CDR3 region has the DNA TGCAGCATAAGGGGCGGTAGCTCCTACGAGCAGTACTTC.

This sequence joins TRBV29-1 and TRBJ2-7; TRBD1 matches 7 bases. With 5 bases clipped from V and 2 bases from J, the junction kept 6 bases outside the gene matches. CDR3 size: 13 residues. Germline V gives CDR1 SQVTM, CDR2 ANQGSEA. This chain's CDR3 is CSVWTGNTYEQYF. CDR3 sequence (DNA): TGCAGCGTTTGGACAGGAAACACCTACGAGCAGTACTTC.

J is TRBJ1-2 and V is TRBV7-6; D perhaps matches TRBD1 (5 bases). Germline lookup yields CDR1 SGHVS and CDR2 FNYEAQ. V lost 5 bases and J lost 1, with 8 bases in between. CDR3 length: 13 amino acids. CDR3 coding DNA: TGTGCCAGCAGCCCCAGGGTTAACTATGGCTACACCTTC. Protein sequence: CASSPRVNYGYTF.

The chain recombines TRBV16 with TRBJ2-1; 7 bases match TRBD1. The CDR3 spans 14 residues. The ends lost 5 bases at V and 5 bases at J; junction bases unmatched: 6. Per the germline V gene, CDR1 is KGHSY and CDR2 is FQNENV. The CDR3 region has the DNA TGTGCCAGCAGCGCCTCGACAGGGAACAATGAGCAGTTCTTC. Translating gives CASSASTGNNEQFF.

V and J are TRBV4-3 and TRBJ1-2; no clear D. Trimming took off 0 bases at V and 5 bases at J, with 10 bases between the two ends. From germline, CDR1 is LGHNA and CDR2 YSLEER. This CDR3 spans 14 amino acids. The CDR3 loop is CASSQDGETYGYTF. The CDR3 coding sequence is TGCGCCAGCAGCCAAGATGGTGAGACTTATGGCTACACCTTC.

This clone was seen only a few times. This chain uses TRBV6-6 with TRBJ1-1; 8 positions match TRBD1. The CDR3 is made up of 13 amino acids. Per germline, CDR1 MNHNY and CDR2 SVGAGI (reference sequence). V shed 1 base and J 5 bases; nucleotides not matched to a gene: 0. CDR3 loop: CASSYWTGTEAFF. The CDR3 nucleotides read TGTGCCAGCAGTTACTGGACAGGGACTGAAGCTTTCTTT.

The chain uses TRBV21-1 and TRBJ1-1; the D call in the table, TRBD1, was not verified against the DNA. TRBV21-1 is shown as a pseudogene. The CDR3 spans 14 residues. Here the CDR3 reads CASSKAAGGTEAFF. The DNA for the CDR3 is TGTGCCAGCAGCAAAGCGGCAGGGGGCACTGAAGCTTTCTTT.

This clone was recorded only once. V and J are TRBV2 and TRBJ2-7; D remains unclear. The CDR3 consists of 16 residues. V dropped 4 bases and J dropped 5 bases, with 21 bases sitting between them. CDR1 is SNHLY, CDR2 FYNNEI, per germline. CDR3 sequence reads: CASSGHDQQGNNEQYF. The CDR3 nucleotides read TGTGCCAGCAGTGGACACGATCAGCAAGGGAACAACGAGCAGTACTTC.

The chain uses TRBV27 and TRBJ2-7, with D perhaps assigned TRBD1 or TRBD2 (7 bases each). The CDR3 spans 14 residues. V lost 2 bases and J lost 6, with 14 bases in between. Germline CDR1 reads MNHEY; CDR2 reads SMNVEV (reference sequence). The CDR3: CASSLGAGGVEQYF. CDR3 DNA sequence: TGTGCCAGCAGTTTAGGGGCAGGGGGGGTCGAGCAGTACTTC.

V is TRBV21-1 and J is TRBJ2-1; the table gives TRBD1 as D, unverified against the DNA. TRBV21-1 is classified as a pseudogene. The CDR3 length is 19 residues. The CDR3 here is CASSIPSQGTPSSYNEQFF. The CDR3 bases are TGTGCCAGCAGCATTCCCTCTCAAGGGACACCGAGCTCCTACAATGAGCAGTTCTTC.

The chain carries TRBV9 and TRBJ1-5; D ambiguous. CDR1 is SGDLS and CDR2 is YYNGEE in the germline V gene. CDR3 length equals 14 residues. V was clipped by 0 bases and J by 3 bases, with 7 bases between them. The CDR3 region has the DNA TGTGCCAGCAGCGTAGGGGGTTTCAATCAGCCCCAGCATTTT. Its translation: CASSVGGFNQPQHF.

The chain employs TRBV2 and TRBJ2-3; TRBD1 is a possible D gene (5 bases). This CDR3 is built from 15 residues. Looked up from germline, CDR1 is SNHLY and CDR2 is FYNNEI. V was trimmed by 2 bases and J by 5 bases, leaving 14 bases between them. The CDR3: CASSELSGNKDTQYF. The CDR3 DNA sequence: TGTGCCAGCAGTGAATTGTCAGGGAATAAAGATACGCAGTATTTT.

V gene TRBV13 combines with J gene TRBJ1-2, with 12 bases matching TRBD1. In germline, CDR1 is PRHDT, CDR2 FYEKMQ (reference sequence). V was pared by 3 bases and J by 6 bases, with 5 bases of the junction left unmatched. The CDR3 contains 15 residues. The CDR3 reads CASSFGTGGLDGYTF. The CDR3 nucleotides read TGTGCCAGCAGCTTCGGGACAGGGGGCTTGGATGGCTACACCTTC.

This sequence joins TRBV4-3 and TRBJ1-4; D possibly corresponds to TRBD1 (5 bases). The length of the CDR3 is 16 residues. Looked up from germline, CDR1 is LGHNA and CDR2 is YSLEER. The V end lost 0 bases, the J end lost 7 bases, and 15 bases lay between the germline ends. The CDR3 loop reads CASSQDSEGQGEKLFF. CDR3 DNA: TGCGCCAGCAGCCAAGATAGTGAGGGGCAGGGTGAAAAACTGTTTTTT.

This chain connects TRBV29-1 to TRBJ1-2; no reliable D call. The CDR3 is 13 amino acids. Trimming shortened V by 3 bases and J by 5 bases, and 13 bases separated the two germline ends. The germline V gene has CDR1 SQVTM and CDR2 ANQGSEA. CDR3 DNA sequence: TGCAGCGTTGATTCGGACCTCCCATATGGCTACACCTTC. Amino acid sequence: CSVDSDLPYGYTF. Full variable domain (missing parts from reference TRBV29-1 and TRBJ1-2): SAVISQKPSRDICQRGTSLTIQCQVDSQVTMMFWYRQQPGQSLTLIATANQGSEATYESGFVIDKFPISRPNLTFSTLTVSNMSPEDSSIYLCSVDSDLPYGYTFGSGTRLTVV.

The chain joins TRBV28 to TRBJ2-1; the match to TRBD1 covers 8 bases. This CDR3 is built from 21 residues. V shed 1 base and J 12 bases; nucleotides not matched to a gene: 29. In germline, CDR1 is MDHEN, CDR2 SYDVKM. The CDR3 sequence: CASSLFATGGPNLFSGVGQFF. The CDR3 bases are TGTGCCAGCAGTTTATTTGCAACAGGGGGTCCCAATCTCTTCTCTGGAGTGGGGCAGTTCTTC.

The CDR3 protein is CATTSKAGELFF. The DNA for the CDR3 is TGTGCCACTACTAGCAAAGCCGGGGAGCTGTTTTTT. The chain carries TRBV19 and TRBJ2-2; D is perhaps TRBD2 (6 bases). Germline-derived CDR1 and CDR2 are LNHDA and SQIVND (reference sequence). The CDR3 totals 12 residues. Trimming shortened V by 10 bases and J by 6 bases, and 12 bases separated the two germline ends.

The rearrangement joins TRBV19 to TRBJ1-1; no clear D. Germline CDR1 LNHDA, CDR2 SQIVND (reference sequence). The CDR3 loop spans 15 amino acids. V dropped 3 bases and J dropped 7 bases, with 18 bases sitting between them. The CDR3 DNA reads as TGTGCCAGTAGTATCCCCTACCTACCTACAGTTGAAGCTTTCTTT. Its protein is CASSIPYLPTVEAFF.

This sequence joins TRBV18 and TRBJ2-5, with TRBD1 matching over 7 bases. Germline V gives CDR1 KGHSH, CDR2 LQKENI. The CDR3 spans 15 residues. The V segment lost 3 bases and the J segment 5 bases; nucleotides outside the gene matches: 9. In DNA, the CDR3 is TGTGCCAGCTCACCCGGGACAGCGGATGAGGAGACCCAGTACTTC. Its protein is CASSPGTADEETQYF.

The CDR3: CASSDGTSGSRFEQYF. Written as DNA, the CDR3 is TGCGCCAGCAGTGACGGGACTAGCGGGAGCAGATTCGAGCAGTACTTC. V usage is TRBV10-1 and J usage is TRBJ2-7, with 14 nucleotides matching TRBD2. V shed 3 bases and J 6 bases; nucleotides not matched to a gene: 7. This CDR3 is 16 amino acids long. The germline CDR1 and CDR2 sequences are WNHNN and SYGVQD (reference sequence).

CDR3 sequence: CSVDGTPSEQFF. CDR3 nucleotide sequence: TGCAGCGTTGACGGGACTCCAAGTGAGCAGTTCTTC. The chain combines TRBV29-1 with TRBJ2-1; a weak D match, TRBD2 (6 bases). V was trimmed by 3 bases and J by 9 bases, leaving 12 bases between them. CDR1 and CDR2 (germline): SQVTM, ANQGSEA. The CDR3 covers 12 residues.

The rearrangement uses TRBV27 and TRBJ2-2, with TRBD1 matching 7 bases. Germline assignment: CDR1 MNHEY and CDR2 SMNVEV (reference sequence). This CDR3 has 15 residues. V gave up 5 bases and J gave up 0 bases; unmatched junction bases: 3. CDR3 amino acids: CASSPDRANTGELFF. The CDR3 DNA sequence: TGTGCCAGCAGTCCCGACAGGGCGAACACCGGGGAGCTGTTTTTT.

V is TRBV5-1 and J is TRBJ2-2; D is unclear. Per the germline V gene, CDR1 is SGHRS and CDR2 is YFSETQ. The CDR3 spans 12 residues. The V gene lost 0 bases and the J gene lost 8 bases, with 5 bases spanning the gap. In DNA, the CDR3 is TGCGCCAGCAGCTTGGAAACTGGGGAGCTGTTTTTT. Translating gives CASSLETGELFF.